This T cell receptor (beta chain) was retrieved from a study of T cell responses to AZD1222 COVID-19 vaccine (dated by TCRdb to the early 2020s). Looking at the study overall: TCR sequencing covered over 230 trial participants: 200 to 210 given two doses of AZD1222 and about 26 given two doses of MenACWY control vaccine. Trial participants were enrolled by age into 18-55, 56-69 and 70-plus year subgroups, with about 150, 28 and 57 TCR-sequenced participants respectively. Beyond this particular receptor, the publication reports: Because no day 14 peak-response samples were available, repertoires were characterized only after the peak T cell response. A significant rise in spike-specific TCR breadth and depth was observed after two AZD1222 doses relative to day 0 and relative to MenACWY recipients. In the small 56-69-year group, the increase in depth fell short of significance, most likely because of low power. Nearly half of unique spike-specific TCRs reportedly recognized epitopes outside regions mutated in the B.1.351 and B.1.1.7 variants. Conclusions about previously exposed vaccinees are limited, since just a handful of AZD1222 recipients were seropositive for SARS-CoV-2 at baseline. Participants were mostly white British and included more females than males, and it was suggested by the authors that clonal diversity may have been underestimated. Vaccine-associated CD4 TCRs spanned the whole spike protein, with dominant responses in regions 160-218 and 743-854.

The CDR3 contains 19 residues, cysteine and phenylalanine counted. Solely the CDR3 DNA is kept, with 57 bases framed from the first base. The sample's time point label, decoded: about 28 days (+/-7) after the second vaccine dose. What this sample's treatment or condition label stands for: meningococcal conjugate vaccine given as trial control. Samples from vaccinated people were obtained from the UK trials COV001 and COV002, which included a single-blind randomized controlled phase 2/3 trial of AZD1222 (ChAdOx1 nCoV-19) in healthy adults. For TCRbeta chain sequencing, PBMC samples from trial participants were taken at day 0 and at day 28 after the second dose. The CDR3 regions of human TCRbeta chains were analyzed by immunosequencing. The published analysis was carried out like this. TCRs in the repertoires were compared against a reference library of SARS-CoV-2-specific TCRs that had been generated with the MIRA antigen-specificity platform. Breadth was defined as the fraction of unique TCRs that were SARS-CoV-2-associated, and depth was defined as the fraction of total T cells that were SARS-CoV-2-associated. Using the MIRA data, every spike-specific TCR was mapped to the spike region that the TCR reacted to and assigned to either a CD4 or a CD8 class. Log10-transformed breadth and depth values were compared by one-way ANOVA with Sidak's multiple comparisons tests. The clones in this table, taken by TCRdb from immuneACCESS, are in-frame only. Not every clone is retained; where verified, under half of the shortfall comes from an unresolved V gene, and the cause of the rest is unknown. V and J calls and clone size follow that table, whereas D and trimming were derived from the DNA. Within this sample are about 210,000 clones, with approximately 94% of them counted one time only. The ten largest clonotypes hold over 1.5% of the sample.

Note on this clone: Its antigen remains unidentified. The sample holds no much larger clone one base away, and base qualities are not on file.

This receptor chain uses TRBV21-1 and TRBJ2-3. TRBV21-1 is an annotated pseudogene. The source was peripheral blood, collected 28 days after the second dose of the MenACWY control vaccine. The TCR comes from an adult who received the MenACWY meningococcal vaccine as a control. The CDR3 sequence is CASSVAGETVDNSTDTQYF. The nucleotide sequence is TGTGCCAGCAGCGTCGCGGGCGAGACAGTGGATAATAGCACAGATACGCAGTATTTT.